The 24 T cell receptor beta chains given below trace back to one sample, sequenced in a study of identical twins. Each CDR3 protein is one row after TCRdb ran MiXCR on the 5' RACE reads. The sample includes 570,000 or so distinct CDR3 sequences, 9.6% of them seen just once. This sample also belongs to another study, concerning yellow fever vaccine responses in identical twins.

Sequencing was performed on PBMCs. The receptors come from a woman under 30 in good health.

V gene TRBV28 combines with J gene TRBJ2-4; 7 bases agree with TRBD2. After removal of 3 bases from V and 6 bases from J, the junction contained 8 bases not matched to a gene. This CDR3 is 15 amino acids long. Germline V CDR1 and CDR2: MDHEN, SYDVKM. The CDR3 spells CASSLGGAEGNIQYF. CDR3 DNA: TGTGCCAGCAGTTTGGGAGGGGCGGAGGGAAACATTCAGTACTTC.

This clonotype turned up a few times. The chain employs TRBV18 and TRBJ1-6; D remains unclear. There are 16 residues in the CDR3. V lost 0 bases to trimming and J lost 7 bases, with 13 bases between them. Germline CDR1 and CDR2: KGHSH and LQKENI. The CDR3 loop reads CASSPPRNVGNSPLHF. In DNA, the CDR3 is TGTGCCAGCTCACCACCGCGTAACGTAGGGAATTCACCCCTCCACTTT.

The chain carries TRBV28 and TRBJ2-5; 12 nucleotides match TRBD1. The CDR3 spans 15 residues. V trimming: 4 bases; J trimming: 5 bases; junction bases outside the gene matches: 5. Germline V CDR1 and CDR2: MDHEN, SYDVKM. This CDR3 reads CASSWGTGGVETQYF. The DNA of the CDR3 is TGTGCCAGCAGTTGGGGGACAGGGGGCGTCGAGACCCAGTACTTC.

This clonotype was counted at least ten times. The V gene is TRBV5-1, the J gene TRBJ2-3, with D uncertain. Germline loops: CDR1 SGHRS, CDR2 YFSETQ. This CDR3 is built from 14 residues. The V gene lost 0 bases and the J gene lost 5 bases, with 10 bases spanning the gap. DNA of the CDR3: TGCGCCAGCAGCTTGGGAAGGGTGGAAGATACGCAGTATTTT. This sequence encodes CASSLGRVEDTQYF. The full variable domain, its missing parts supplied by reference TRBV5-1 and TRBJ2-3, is KAGVTQTPRYLIKTRGQQVTLSCSPISGHRSVSWYQQTPGQGLQFLFEYFSETQRNKGNFPGRFSGRQFSNSRSEMNVSTLELGDSALYLCASSLGRVEDTQYFGPGTRLTVL.

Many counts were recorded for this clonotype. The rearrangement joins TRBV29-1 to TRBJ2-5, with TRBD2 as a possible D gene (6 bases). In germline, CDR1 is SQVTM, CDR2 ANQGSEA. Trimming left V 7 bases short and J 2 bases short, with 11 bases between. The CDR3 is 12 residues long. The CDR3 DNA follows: TGCAGCGGCGCCGGGGGTCAAGAGACCCAGTACTTC. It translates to CSGAGGQETQYF.

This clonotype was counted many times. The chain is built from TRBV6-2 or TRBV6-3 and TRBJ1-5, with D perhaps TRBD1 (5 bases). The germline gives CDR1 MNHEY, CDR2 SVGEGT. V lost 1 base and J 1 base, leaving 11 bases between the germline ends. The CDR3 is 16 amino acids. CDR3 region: CASSYWGGRSNQPQHF. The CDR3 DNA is TGTGCCAGCAGTTACTGGGGGGGAAGGAGCAATCAGCCCCAGCATTTT.

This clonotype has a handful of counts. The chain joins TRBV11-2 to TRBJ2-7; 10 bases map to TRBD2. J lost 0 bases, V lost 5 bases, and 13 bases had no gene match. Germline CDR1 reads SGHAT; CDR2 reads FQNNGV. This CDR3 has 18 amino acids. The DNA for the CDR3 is TGTGCCAGCAGCCCCCCGCCGACTAGCGGGTTCAGCTCCTACGAGCAGTACTTC. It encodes CASSPPPTSGFSSYEQYF.

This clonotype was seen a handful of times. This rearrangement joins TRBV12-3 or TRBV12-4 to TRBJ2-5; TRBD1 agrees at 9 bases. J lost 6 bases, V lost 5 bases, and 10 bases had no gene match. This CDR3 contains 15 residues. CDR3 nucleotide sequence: TGTGCCAGCAGTCTACCGGGACAGGGCTGGAAGACCCAGTACTTC. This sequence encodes CASSLPGQGWKTQYF.

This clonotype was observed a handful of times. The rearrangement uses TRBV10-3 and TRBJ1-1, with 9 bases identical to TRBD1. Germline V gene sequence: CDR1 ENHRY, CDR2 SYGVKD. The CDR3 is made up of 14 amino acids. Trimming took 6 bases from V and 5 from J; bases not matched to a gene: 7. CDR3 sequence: CAIRSGTGYTEAFF. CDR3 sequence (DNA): TGTGCCATCAGGTCCGGGACAGGGTATACTGAAGCTTTCTTT.

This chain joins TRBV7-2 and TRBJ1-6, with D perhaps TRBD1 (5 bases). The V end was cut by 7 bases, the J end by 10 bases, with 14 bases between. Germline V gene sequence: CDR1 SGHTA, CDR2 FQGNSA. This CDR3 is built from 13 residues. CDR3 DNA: TGTGCCAGCACCTTGGGGGGGTACTCACCCCTCCACTTT. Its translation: CASTLGGYSPLHF.

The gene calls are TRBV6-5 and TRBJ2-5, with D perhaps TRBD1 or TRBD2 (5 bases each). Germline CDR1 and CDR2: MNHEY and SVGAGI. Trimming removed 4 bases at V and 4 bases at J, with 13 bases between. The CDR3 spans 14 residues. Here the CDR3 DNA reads TGTGCCAGCAGTTTGGGACGAAAAGGAGAGACCCAGTACTTC. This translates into CASSLGRKGETQYF.

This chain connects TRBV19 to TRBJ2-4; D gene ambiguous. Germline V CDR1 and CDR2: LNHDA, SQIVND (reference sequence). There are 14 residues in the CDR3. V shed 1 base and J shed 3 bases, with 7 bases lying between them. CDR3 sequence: CASSIVADKNIQYF. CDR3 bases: TGTGCCAGTAGTATAGTCGCAGACAAAAACATTCAGTACTTC.

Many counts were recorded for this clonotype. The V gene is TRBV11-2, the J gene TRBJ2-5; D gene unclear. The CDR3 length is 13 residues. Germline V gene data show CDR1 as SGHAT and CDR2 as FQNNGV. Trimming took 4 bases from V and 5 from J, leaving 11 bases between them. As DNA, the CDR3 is TGTGCCAGCAGCTCAATTGCGCGGGAGACCCAGTACTTC. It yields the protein CASSSIARETQYF. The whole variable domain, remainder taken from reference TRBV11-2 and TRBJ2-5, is EAGVAQSPRYKIIEKRQSVAFWCNPISGHATLYWYQQILGQGPKLLIQFQNNGVVDDSQLPKDRFSAERLKGVDSTLKIQPAKLEDSAVYLCASSSIARETQYFGPGTRLLVL.

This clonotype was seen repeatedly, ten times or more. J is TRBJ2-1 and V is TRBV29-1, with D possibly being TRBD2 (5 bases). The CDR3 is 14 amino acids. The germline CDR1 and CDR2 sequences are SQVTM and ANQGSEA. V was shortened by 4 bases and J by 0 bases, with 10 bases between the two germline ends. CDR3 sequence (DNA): TGCAGCGTTGGGAGTCGGGGCTCCTACAATGAGCAGTTCTTC. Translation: CSVGSRGSYNEQFF.

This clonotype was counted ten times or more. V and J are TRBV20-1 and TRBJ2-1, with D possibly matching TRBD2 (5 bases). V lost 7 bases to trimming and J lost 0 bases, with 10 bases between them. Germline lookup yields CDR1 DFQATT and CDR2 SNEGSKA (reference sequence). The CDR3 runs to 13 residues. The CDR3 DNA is TGCAGTGGAGGGCTACTCTCCTACAATGAGCAGTTCTTC. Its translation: CSGGLLSYNEQFF.

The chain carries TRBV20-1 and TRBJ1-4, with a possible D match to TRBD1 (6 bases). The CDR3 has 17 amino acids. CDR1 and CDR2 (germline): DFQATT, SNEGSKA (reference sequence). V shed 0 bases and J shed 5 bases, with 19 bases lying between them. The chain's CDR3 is CSARDLAQGIFNEKLFF. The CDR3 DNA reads TGCAGTGCTAGAGATCTTGCGCAGGGGATCTTCAATGAAAAACTGTTTTTT.

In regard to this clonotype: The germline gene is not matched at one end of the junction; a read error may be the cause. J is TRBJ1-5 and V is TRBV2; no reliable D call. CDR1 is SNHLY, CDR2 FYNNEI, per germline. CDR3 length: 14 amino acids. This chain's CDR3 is CASKGSASYQPQHF. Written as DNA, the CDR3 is TGTGCCAGCAAAGGGTCAGCTAGCTATCAGCCCCAGCATTTT.

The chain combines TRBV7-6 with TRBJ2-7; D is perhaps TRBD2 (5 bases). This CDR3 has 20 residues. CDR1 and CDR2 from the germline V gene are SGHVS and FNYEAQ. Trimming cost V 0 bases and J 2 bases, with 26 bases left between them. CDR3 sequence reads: CASSLAGVGPTSGLTYEQYF. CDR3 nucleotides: TGTGCCAGCAGCTTAGCGGGAGTGGGTCCAACCTCTGGGCTCACCTACGAGCAGTACTTC.

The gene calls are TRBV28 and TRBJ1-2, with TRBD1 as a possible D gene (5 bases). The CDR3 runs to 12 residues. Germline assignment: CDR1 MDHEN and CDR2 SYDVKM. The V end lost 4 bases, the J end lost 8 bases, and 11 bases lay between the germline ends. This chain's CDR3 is CASSSGTLGYTF. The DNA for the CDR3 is TGTGCCAGCAGTTCAGGGACGTTGGGCTACACCTTC.

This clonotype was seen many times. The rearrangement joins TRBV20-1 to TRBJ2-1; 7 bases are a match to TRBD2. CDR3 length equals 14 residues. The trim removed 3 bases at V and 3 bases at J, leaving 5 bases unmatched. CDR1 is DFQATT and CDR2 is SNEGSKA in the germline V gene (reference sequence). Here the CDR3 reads CSARRSGNYNEQFF. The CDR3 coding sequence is TGCAGTGCTAGGCGGAGCGGGAACTACAATGAGCAGTTCTTC.

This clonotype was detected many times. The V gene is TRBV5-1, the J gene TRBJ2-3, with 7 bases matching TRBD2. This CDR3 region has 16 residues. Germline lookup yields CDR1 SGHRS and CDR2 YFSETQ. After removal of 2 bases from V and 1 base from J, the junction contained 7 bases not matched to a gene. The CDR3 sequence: CASSFNGRMGTDTQYF. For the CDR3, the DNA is TGCGCCAGCAGCTTTAACGGGAGGATGGGCACAGATACGCAGTATTTT.

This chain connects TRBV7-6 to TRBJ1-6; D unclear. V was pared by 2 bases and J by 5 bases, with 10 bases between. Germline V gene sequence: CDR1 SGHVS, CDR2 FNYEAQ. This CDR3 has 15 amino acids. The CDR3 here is CASSLSGIDNSPLHF. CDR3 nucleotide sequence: TGTGCCAGCAGCTTATCCGGAATAGATAATTCACCCCTCCACTTT.

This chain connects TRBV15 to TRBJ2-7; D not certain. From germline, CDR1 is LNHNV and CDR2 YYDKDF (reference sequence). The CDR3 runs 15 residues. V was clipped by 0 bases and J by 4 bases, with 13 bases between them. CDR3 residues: CATSRDDREFYEQYF. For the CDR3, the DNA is TGTGCCACCAGCAGAGATGATAGAGAATTTTACGAGCAGTACTTC.

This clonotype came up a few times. The CDR3 sequence is CASSVGQLLNEKLFF. The DNA of the CDR3 is TGTGCCAGCAGCGTAGGACAGCTTCTTAATGAAAAACTGTTTTTT. This chain connects TRBV9 to TRBJ1-4, with D tentatively TRBD1 (5 bases). In germline, CDR1 is SGDLS, CDR2 YYNGEE. The V end lost 0 bases, the J end lost 4 bases, and 10 bases lay between the germline ends. The CDR3 spans 15 residues.